The subject of this entry is one T cell receptor beta chain. In the study's own analysis: The authors estimated nucleated cell counts from reference gene primer amplification. The method was immunoSEQ multiplex PCR; TCRdb's version includes in-frame clones alone and lacks a portion of them. Clonal size and the V and J genes are those of that table, whereas D and trimming came from the DNA. The sample gives approximately 190,000 clones, 84% of which show up once; 3% to 3.5% is in the top ten. These data belong to a study of blood T cell repertoires in COVID-19. Study details: Both acute and convalescent COVID-19 samples were obtained from the United States, Italy and Spain. Nucleic acid was either cDNA or gDNA, and it came from T cells, B-cell-depleted T cells, or PBMCs.

In the 2 weeks before study entry, exposed participants met a COVID-19 case, which was PCR-confirmed or clinician-diagnosed. The germline V gene encodes CDR1 SGHVS and CDR2 FNYEAQ. The CDR3 is 15 amino acids. V trimming: 4 bases; J trimming: 0 bases; junction bases outside the gene matches: 1. Material for sequencing was PBMCs or T cells enriched from blood (not recorded which). The chain employs TRBV7-6 and TRBJ2-1; 9 nucleotides agree with TRBD2. The receptor was isolated from a woman in her 30s who had been exposed to COVID-19. The CDR3 nucleotides are TGTGCCAGCAGCTCGCGGGGGGGCTCCTACAATGAGCAGTTCTTC. Translating gives CASSSRGGSYNEQFF.